This TCR beta chain was profiled in a study of blood T cell repertoires in COVID-19. TCRdb's copy holds only in-frame clones and misses some; the assay was immunoSEQ multiplex PCR. The sample has fewer than 300,000 clones; around 88% are singletons. Trimming stripped 6 bases from V and 2 bases from J, with 17 bases between. The CDR3 has 15 amino acids. Germline V CDR1 and CDR2: ENHRY, SYGVKD. The V and J genes are TRBV10-3 and TRBJ2-7; perhaps TRBD1 as D (7 bases). The source material was peripheral blood. The source is an elderly man with acute or convalescent COVID-19. CDR3 residues: CAISGGGQGAYEQYF. Here the CDR3 DNA reads TGTGCCATCAGCGGGGGTGGGCAGGGGGCCTACGAGCAGTACTTC.